Listed here are 20 T cell receptor beta chains from one sample, sequenced in a study of T-cell memory formation after mild COVID-19. TCRdb called the 5' RACE reads again in MiXCR, with one record for every CDR3 protein. The repertoire holds fewer than 350,000 distinct CDR3 sequences, around 17% seen once, with more than 20% in the top ten. Sequencing was done on a sample of PBMCs or a T cell subset sorted from them (not recorded which). The receptors shown here come from a man between 18 and 35 years old who had mild COVID-19 (a few samples of this study predate the infection). Cell type and time point are not known.

The chain links TRBV7-2 to TRBJ2-5; D gene uncertain. Germline-derived CDR1 and CDR2 are SGHTA and FQGNSA. CDR3 size: 13 residues. Between the trimmed V and J ends, which lost 4 bases and 5 bases, there was a span of 11 bases. CDR3 bases: TGTGCCAGCAGCTCCGGCCTATGGGAGACCCAGTACTTC. Translating gives CASSSGLWETQYF.

This chain joins TRBV7-8 and TRBJ1-5; maybe TRBD1 (5 bases). The V end was cut by 0 bases, the J end by 6 bases, with 9 bases between. The CDR3 is 14 amino acids. Germline CDR1 and CDR2: SGHVS and FQNEAQ. The CDR3 nucleotides are TGTGCCAGCAGCTTAGCGCGAAGGGGTCAGCCCCAGCATTTT. Protein sequence: CASSLARRGQPQHF. Combining the CDR3 with reference TRBV7-8 and TRBJ1-5 gives the whole variable domain GAGVSQSPRYKVAKRGQDVALRCDPISGHVSLFWYQQALGQGPEFLTYFQNEAQLDKSGLPSDRFFAERPEGSVSTLKIQRTQQEDSAVYLCASSLARRGQPQHFGDGTRLSIL.

In nucleotides, the CDR3 is TGTGCCAGCAGCCAAATAAGGGCCGGGACTAGTTACTACAATGAGCAGTTCTTC. Amino acid sequence: CASSQIRAGTSYYNEQFF. The chain combines TRBV14 with TRBJ2-1, with 8 positions matching TRBD2. Trimming took 2 bases from V and 3 from J; bases not matched to a gene: 12. The CDR3 is 18 residues long. Looked up from germline, CDR1 is SGHDN and CDR2 is FVKESK.

This clonotype has just a few counts. The CDR3 spells CASSLRGNRILHGDTQYF. Written as DNA, the CDR3 is TGCGCCAGCAGCTTGCGGGGGAATAGAATTCTTCATGGGGATACGCAGTATTTT. The chain recombines TRBV5-1 with TRBJ2-3; possibly TRBD2 for D (6 bases). This CDR3 is built from 18 residues. V lost 1 base, J lost 6 bases, and 24 bases lay in between. Germline values: CDR1 SGHRS, CDR2 YFSETQ.

This chain joins TRBV5-3 and TRBJ2-3; D not resolved. TRBV5-3 qualifies as an ORF whose function is uncertain. The CDR3 runs to 13 residues. V was clipped by 5 bases and J by 2 bases, with 9 bases between them. CDR3 protein: CARRVRHTDTQYF. CDR3 nucleotide sequence: TGTGCCAGAAGAGTAAGGCACACAGATACGCAGTATTTT.

The V and J genes are TRBV7-3 and TRBJ2-1; 9 positions agree with TRBD1. The CDR3 spans 16 residues. J was trimmed by 1 base and V by 7 bases; bases with no gene match: 8. Looked up from germline, CDR1 is SGHTA and CDR2 is FQGTGA. Here the CDR3 DNA reads TGTGCCAGCACCCTCGGGACAGGGAGTTCCTACAATGAGCAGTTCTTC. Its translation is CASTLGTGSSYNEQFF.

A few counts support this clonotype. The rearrangement links TRBV29-1 to TRBJ2-5; TRBD2 matches 14 bases. The CDR3 contains 16 residues. Looked up from germline, CDR1 is SQVTM and CDR2 is ANQGSEA. With 6 bases clipped from V and 7 bases from J, the junction kept 13 bases outside the gene matches. The CDR3 DNA is TGCAGCGTCGAGCAATCCGGGACTAGCGGGAGCGGGACCCAGTACTTC. This gives the protein CSVEQSGTSGSGTQYF.

CDR3 nucleotide sequence: TGTGCCATCAGTGACCCAGGGGCACGAAGCACCGGGGAGCTGTTTTTT. Translating gives CAISDPGARSTGELFF. This chain joins TRBV10-3 and TRBJ2-2, with D perhaps matching TRBD1 (6 bases). Germline V lookup: CDR1 ENHRY, CDR2 SYGVKD. The CDR3 is made up of 16 amino acids. V was trimmed by 3 bases and J by 4 bases, leaving 15 bases between them.

This clonotype was seen more than once but under ten times. V gene TRBV10-3 combines with J gene TRBJ2-7; D might be TRBD2 (5 bases). V was cut by 5 bases and J by 2 bases, with 13 bases left in between. The CDR3 runs 14 residues. Germline lookup yields CDR1 ENHRY and CDR2 SYGVKD. The CDR3: CAISPGTGTYEQYF. The CDR3 DNA sequence: TGTGCCATCAGTCCCGGTACGGGAACCTACGAGCAGTACTTC.

In its sample, this clonotype was seen a few times. The chain couples TRBV4-1 to TRBJ2-5; 11 nucleotides match TRBD2. CDR1 and CDR2 from the germline V gene are MGHRA and YSYEKL. CDR3 length equals 17 residues. V trimming: 4 bases; J trimming: 5 bases; junction bases outside the gene matches: 12. CDR3 loop: CASSPSATSGGRETQYF. CDR3 nucleotide sequence: TGCGCCAGCAGCCCCTCGGCTACTAGCGGGGGTAGGGAGACCCAGTACTTC.

This clonotype was seen only a few times. The chain uses TRBV21-1 and TRBJ2-7. TRBV21-1 is a pseudogene segment. CDR3 length: 15 amino acids. Here the CDR3 DNA reads TGTGCCAGCAGCAAAGTAAGCGACGGAACCTACGAGCAGTACGTC. Its translation is CASSKVSDGTYEQYV.

Many counts were recorded for this clonotype. The V call is TRBV5-5, the J call TRBJ2-7; D is perhaps TRBD1 or TRBD2 (5 bases each). There are 14 residues in the CDR3. Trimming cost V 3 bases and J 3 bases, with 13 bases left between them. Germline CDR1 and CDR2: SGHKS and YYEKEE (reference sequence). The CDR3 nucleotides read TGTGCCAGCAGCTCGGGACGGATCGGCTACGAGCAGTACTTC. Translating gives CASSSGRIGYEQYF.

This clonotype was seen only a few times. The CDR3 region has the DNA TGTGCCAGCTCACCAGGGGGACTAGCGGGGAGAGACGAGCAGTACGTC. Its protein product is CASSPGGLAGRDEQYV. The rearrangement links TRBV18 to TRBJ2-7, with TRBD2 identical over 13 bases. J was trimmed by 5 bases and V by 2 bases; bases with no gene match: 6. The length of the CDR3 is 16 residues. Germline CDR1 and CDR2: KGHSH and LQKENI.

The CDR3 DNA sequence: TGTGCCAGCAGCTCCTGGGATAATGAGCAGTTCTTC. It encodes CASSSWDNEQFF. V and J are TRBV7-2 and TRBJ2-1, with unresolved D. This CDR3 spans 12 amino acids. V gave up 4 bases and J gave up 7 bases, with 8 bases separating them. The germline gives CDR1 SGHTA, CDR2 FQGNSA.

The chain has TRBV6-5 and TRBJ1-1; TRBD1 agrees at 8 bases. Germline lookup yields CDR1 MNHEY and CDR2 SVGAGI. This CDR3 region has 15 residues. The V and J ends lost 6 bases and 3 bases, in that order; junction bases with no gene match: 9. CDR3 amino acids: CASRTPGGLDTEAFF. Here the CDR3 DNA reads TGTGCCAGCAGAACCCCAGGGGGCCTTGACACTGAAGCTTTCTTT.

The chain carries TRBV7-2 and TRBJ2-1, with a weak D call TRBD1 (6 bases). CDR1 and CDR2 from the germline V gene are SGHTA and FQGNSA. The CDR3 extends over 15 amino acids. Trimming pared 1 base from V and 2 bases from J, leaving 9 bases between. The CDR3: CASSLVQGTYNEQFF. The CDR3 nucleotides are TGTGCCAGCAGCTTAGTTCAGGGGACCTACAATGAGCAGTTCTTC.

This clonotype has only a few counts. This chain connects TRBV5-1 to TRBJ1-1; D might be TRBD1 (5 bases). V lost 2 bases, J lost 1 base, and 12 bases lay in between. Looked up from germline, CDR1 is SGHRS and CDR2 is YFSETQ. The CDR3 spans 15 residues. This chain's CDR3 is CASSLAGTPNTEAFF. CDR3 coding DNA: TGCGCCAGCAGCTTAGCCGGGACTCCGAACACTGAAGCTTTCTTT.

This clonotype was seen more than once but under ten times. The chain employs TRBV7-9 and TRBJ1-4, with D perhaps matching TRBD1 (6 bases). Germline V lookup: CDR1 SEHNR, CDR2 FQNEAQ (reference sequence). The germline V and J ends were trimmed by 5 bases and 8 bases, with 12 bases remaining between them. The CDR3 loop spans 13 amino acids. In DNA, the CDR3 is TGTGCCAGCAGCCGGGACACGGGGGAAAAACTGTTTTTT. Translated: CASSRDTGEKLFF.

This clonotype was picked up a small number of times. The chain is built from TRBV6-5 and TRBJ2-7; 7 bases line up with TRBD1. This CDR3 spans 14 amino acids. V gave up 6 bases and J gave up 0 bases; unmatched junction bases: 5. Per the germline V gene, CDR1 is MNHEY and CDR2 is SVGAGI. CDR3 protein: CASRPRDSSYEQYV. The CDR3 nucleotides are TGTGCCAGCAGGCCCCGGGACAGCTCCTACGAGCAGTACGTC.

Points on this clonotype: One end of the junction is discordant with germline, which a read error may explain. The V gene is TRBV15, the J gene TRBJ2-7, with TRBD2 identical over 8 bases. The CDR3 totals 15 residues. Germline CDR1 is LNHNV and CDR2 is YYDKDF (reference sequence). The CDR3 sequence: CATIRESGGTHEQYF. As DNA, the CDR3 is TGTGCCACCATCAGAGAGTCGGGGGGGACCCACGAGCAGTACTTC.